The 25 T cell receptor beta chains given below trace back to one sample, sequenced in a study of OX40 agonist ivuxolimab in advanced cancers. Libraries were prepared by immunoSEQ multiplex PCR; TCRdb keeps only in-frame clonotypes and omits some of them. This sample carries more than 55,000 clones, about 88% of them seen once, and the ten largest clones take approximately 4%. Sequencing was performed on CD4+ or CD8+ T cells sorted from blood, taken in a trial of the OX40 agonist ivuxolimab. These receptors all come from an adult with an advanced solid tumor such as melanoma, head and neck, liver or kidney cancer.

The CDR3 nucleotides read TGCGCCAGCAGCCTTACAGGGGGCGCGGTAGGAAACACCATATATTTT. It translates to CASSLTGGAVGNTIYF. This chain links TRBV5-1 with TRBJ1-3; 9 bases agree with TRBD1. V lost 4 bases to trimming and J lost 4 bases; unmatched junction nucleotides: 9. The CDR3 is 16 amino acids. Per the germline V gene, CDR1 is SGHRS and CDR2 is YFSETQ.

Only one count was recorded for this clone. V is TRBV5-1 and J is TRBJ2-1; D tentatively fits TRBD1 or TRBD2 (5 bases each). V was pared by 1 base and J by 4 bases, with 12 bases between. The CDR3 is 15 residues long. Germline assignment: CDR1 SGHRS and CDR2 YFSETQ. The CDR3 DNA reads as TGCGCCAGCAGCTTGCCGGGACCGAGTTACAATGAGCAGTTCTTC. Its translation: CASSLPGPSYNEQFF.

The DNA for the CDR3 is TGTGCCAGCAGCACGACTGCCGACTCTGGAAACACCATATATTTT. This encodes CASSTTADSGNTIYF. The V call is TRBV9, the J call TRBJ1-3; D is unclear. The CDR3 covers 15 residues. Trimming took 4 bases from V and 0 from J, leaving 11 bases between them. CDR1 and CDR2 (germline): SGDLS, YYNGEE.

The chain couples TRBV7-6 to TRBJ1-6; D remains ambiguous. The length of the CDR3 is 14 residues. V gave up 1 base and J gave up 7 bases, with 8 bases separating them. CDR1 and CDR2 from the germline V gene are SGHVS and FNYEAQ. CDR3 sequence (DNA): TGTGCCAGCAGCTTAGGCAGTTCCAATTCACCCCTCCACTTT. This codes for CASSLGSSNSPLHF.

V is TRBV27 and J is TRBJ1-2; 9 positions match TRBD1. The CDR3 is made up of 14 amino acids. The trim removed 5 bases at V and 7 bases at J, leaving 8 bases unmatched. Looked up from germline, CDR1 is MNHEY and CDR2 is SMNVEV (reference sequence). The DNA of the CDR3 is TGTGCCAGCAGTCAAATCCGGGACAGGGTTGGCTACACCTTC. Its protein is CASSQIRDRVGYTF.

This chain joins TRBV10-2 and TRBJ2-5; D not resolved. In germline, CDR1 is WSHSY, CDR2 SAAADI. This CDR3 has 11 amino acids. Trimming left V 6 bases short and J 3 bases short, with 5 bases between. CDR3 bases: TGCGCCAGCAGCCTTGAAGAGACCCAGTACTTC. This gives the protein CASSLEETQYF.

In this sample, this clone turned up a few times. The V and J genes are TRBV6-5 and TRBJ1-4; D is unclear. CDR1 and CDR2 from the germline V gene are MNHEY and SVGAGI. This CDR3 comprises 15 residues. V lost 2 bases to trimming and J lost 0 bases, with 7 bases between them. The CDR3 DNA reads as TGTGCCAGCAGTTACGGTGATTCAACTAATGAAAAACTGTTTTTT. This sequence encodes CASSYGDSTNEKLFF.

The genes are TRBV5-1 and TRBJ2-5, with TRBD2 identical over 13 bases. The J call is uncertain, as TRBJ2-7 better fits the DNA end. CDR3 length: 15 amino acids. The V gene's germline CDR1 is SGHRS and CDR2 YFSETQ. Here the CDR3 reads CASSLGTSGGNEQYF. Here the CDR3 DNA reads TGCGCCAGCAGCTTGGGGACTAGCGGGGGCAACGAGCAGTACTTC.

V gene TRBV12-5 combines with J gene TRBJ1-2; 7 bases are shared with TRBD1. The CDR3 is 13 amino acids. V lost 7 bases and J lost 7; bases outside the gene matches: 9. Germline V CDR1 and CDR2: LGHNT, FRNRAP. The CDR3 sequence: CASAEGQVGGYTF. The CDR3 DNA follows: TGTGCTAGTGCCGAAGGACAGGTGGGTGGCTACACCTTC.

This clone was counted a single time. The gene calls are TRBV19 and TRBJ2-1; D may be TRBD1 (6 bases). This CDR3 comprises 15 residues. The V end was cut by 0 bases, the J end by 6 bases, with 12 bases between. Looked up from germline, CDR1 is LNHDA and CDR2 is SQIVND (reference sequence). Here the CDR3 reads CASSIDRGFVNEQFF. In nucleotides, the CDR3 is TGTGCCAGTAGTATAGATAGGGGGTTTGTCAATGAGCAGTTCTTC.

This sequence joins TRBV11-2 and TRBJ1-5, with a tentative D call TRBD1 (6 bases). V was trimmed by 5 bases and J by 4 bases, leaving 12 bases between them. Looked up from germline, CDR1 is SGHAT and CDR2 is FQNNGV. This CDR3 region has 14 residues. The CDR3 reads CASSRGGFNQPQHF. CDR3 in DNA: TGTGCCAGCAGCAGGGGGGGATTTAATCAGCCCCAGCATTTT.

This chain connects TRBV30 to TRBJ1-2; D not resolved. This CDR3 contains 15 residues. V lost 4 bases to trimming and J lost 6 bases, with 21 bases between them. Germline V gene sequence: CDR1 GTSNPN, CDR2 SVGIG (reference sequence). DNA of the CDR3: TGTGCCTGGATAAGCACAACCACACCGAGCGATGGCTACACCTTC. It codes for CAWISTTTPSDGYTF.

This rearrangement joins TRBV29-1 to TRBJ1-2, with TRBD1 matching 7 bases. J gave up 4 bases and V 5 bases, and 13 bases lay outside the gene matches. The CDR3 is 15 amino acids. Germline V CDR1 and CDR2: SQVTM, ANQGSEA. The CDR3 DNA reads TGCAGCGTTCAACTACTGACAGGGTCGCCCTATGGCTACACCTTC. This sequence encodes CSVQLLTGSPYGYTF.

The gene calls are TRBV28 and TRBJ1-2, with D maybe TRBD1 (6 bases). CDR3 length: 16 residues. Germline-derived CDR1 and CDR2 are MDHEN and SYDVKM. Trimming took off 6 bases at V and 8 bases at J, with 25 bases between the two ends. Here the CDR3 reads CASRTGQPTLYGGYTF. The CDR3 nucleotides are TGTGCCAGCAGAACCGGACAGCCAACCCTCTATGGGGGCTACACCTTC.

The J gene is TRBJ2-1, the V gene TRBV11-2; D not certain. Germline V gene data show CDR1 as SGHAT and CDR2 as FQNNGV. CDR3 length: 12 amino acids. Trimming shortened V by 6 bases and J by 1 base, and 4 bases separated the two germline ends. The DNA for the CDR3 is TGTGCCAGCAGGGGTTCCTACAATGAGCAGTTCTTC. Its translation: CASRGSYNEQFF.

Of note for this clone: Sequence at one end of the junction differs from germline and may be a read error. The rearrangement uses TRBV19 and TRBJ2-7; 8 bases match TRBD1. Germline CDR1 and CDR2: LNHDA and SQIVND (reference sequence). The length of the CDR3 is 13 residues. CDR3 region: CASARGGRGLLDF. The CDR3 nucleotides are TGTGCCAGTGCCAGAGGTGGCAGGGGGCTTCTTGACTTC.

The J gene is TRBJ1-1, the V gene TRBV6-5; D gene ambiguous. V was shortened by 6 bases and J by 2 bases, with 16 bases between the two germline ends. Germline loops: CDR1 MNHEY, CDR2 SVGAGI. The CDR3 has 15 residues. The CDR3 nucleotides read TGTGCCAGCAGGGTACCTGGACCCGTCAACACTGAAGCTTTCTTT. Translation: CASRVPGPVNTEAFF.

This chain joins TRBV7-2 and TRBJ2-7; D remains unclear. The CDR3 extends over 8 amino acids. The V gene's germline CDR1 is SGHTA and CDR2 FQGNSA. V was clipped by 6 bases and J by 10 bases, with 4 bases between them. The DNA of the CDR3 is TGTGCCAGCAGACGACAGTACTTC. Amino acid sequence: CASRRQYF.

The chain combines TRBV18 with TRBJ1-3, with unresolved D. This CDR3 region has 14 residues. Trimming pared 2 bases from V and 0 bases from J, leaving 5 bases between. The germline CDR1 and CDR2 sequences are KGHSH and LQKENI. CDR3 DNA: TGTGCCAGCTCACCAGTCAACTCTGGAAACACCATATATTTT. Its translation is CASSPVNSGNTIYF.

The CDR3 region has the DNA TGTGCCAGCAGCTTGGACGGGGGCCGGGCAGATACGCAGTATTTT. It codes for CASSLDGGRADTQYF. The chain has TRBV5-5 and TRBJ2-3; D could derive from TRBD1 or TRBD2 (6 bases each). The CDR3 spans 15 residues. V lost 0 bases and J lost 4, with 12 bases in between. CDR1 SGHKS and CDR2 YYEKEE come from the germline V gene (reference sequence).

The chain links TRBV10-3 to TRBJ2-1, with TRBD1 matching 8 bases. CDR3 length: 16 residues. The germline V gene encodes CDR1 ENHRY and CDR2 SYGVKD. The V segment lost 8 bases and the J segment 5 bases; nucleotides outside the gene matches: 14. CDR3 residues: CAIERAGQGENNEQFF. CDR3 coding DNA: TGTGCCATCGAGAGGGCCGGACAGGGTGAAAACAATGAGCAGTTCTTC.

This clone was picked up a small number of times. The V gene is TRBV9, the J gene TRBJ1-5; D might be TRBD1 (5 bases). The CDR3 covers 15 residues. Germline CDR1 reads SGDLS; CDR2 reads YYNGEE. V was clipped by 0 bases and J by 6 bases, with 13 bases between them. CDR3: CASSVGGVVGQPQHF. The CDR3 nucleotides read TGTGCCAGCAGCGTAGGGGGGGTCGTCGGTCAGCCCCAGCATTTT.

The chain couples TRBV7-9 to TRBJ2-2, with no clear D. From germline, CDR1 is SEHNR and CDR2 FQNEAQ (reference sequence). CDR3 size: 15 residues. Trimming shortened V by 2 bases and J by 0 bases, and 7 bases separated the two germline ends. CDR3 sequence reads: CASSLRNSNTGELFF. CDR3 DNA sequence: TGTGCCAGCAGCTTAAGAAACTCGAACACCGGGGAGCTGTTTTTT.

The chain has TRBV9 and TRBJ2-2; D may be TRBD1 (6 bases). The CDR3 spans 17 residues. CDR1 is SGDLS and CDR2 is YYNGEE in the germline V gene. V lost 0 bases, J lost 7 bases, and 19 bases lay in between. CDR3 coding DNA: TGTGCCAGCAGCGTAGAATCTTTGGGACACCCACACGGGGAGCTGTTTTTT. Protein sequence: CASSVESLGHPHGELFF.

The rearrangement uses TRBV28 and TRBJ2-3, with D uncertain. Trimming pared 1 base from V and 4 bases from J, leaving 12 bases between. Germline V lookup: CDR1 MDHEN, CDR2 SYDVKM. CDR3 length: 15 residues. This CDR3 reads CASSLSLGKSDTQYF. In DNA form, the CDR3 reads TGTGCCAGCAGTTTATCCCTGGGGAAGTCAGATACGCAGTATTTT.